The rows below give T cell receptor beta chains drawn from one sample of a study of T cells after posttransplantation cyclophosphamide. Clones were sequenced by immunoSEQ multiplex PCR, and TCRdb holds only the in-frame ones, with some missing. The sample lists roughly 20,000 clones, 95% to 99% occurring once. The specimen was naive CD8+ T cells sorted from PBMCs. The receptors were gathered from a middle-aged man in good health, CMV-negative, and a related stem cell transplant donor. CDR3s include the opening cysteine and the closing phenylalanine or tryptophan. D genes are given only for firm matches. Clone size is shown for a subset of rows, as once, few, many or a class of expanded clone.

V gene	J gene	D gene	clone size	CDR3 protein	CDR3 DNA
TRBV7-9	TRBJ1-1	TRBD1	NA	CASSLSGQGLNTEAFF	TGTGCCAGCAGCTTGAGCGGACAGGGGCTAAACACTGAAGCTTTCTTT
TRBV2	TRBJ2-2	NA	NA	CASTAGWAGELFF	TGTGCCAGCACGGCAGGGTGGGCCGGGGAGCTGTTTTTT
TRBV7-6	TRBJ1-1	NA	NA	CASSLWGDAEAFF	TGTGCCAGCAGCTTATGGGGAGATGCTGAAGCTTTCTTT
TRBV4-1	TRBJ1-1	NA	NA	CASSQARDTEAFF	TGCGCCAGCAGCCAAGCGAGGGACACTGAAGCTTTCTTT
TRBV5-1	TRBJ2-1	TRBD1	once	CASSLGDRTYNEQFF	TGCGCCAGCAGCTTGGGGGACAGGACCTACAATGAGCAGTTCTTC
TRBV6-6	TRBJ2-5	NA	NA	CASSYVSVEETQYF	TGTGCCAGCAGTTACGTTAGCGTGGAAGAGACCCAGTACTTC
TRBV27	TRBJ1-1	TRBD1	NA	CASSLTGYSTEAFF	TGTGCCAGCAGTTTGACAGGGTACAGCACTGAAGCTTTCTTT
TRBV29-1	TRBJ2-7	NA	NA	CSVLLDYEQYF	TGCAGCGTTTTGTTAGACTACGAGCAGTACTTC
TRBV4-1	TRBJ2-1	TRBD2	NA	CASSQGLALGNEQFF	TGCGCCAGCAGCCAAGGACTAGCTCTGGGGAATGAGCAGTTCTTC
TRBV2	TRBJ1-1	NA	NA	CASIGGRGTEAFF	TGTGCCAGCATCGGAGGCAGAGGCACTGAAGCTTTCTTT